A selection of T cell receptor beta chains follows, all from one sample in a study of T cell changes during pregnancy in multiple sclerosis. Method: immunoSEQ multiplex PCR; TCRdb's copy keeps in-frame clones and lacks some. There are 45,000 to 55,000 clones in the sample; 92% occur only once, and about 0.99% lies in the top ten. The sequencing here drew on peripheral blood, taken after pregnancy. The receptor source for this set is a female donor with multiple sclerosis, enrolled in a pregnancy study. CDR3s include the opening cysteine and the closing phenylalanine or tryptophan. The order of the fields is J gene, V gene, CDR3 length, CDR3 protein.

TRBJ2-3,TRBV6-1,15,CASSEPGGSTDTQYF
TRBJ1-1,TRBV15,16,CATSRALGQGGTEAFF
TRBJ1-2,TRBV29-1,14,CSVDRDRATYGYTF
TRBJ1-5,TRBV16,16,CASSQSRIEGNQPQHF
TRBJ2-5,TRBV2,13,CASYGDSAETQYF
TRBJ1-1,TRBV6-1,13,CASSGHSNTEAFF
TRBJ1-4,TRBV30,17,CAWSRGTGEATNEKLFF
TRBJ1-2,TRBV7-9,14,CASRQTGGEDGYTF
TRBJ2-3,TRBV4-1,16,CASSPLWGGVTDTQYF
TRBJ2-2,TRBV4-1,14,CASSHGLATGELFF
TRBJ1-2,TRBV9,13,CASSVGQSDGYTF
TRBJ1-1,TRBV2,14,CASQLQGVNTEAFF
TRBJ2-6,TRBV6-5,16,CASSYRGVSGANVLTF
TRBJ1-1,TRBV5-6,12,CASSLGDTEAFF
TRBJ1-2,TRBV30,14,CAWSVEGAGYGYTF
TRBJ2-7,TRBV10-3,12,CARGDTRHEQYF
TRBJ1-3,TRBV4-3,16,CASSQDLGGPGNTIYF
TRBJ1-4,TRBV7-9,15,CASSWWTGPNEKLFF
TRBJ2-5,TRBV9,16,CASSAGPRGPRETQYF
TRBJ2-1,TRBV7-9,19,CASSPQGAGGPRRYNEQFF
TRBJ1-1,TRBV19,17,CASSIDRVRDDGTEAFF
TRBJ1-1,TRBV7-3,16,CASSRQGLFMNTEAFF
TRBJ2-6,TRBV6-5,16,CASSFLSRSGANVLTF